These 32 T cell receptor beta chains came from one sample sequenced in a study of T cell repertoires in cytomegalovirus infection. TCRdb processed the reads anew with MiXCR; each CDR3 protein has one entry. The repertoire holds about 160,000 distinct CDR3 sequences, with about 15% as singletons. Sequenced material: CD8+ T cells from PBMCs. The receptors derive from a human donor in good health (CMV status not recorded). Some clones in this sample may be carry-over from other donors' samples.

This clonotype was counted only a few times. CDR3 sequence: CASSLGSEEQFF. The DNA of the CDR3 is TGTGCCAGCAGCTTAGGATCTGAGGAGCAGTTCTTC. This chain joins TRBV7-2 and TRBJ2-1; D gene uncertain. Trimming left V 1 base short and J 10 bases short, with 8 bases between. The CDR3 is made up of 12 amino acids. Per germline, CDR1 SGHTA and CDR2 FQGNSA. The full variable domain, with the rest looked up from reference TRBV7-2 and TRBJ2-1, is GAGVSQSPSNKVTEKGKDVELRCDPISGHTALYWYRQSLGQGLEFLIYFQGNSAPDKSGLPSDRFSAERTGGSVSTLTIQRTQQEDSAVYLCASSLGSEEQFFGPGTRLTVL.

In this sample, this clonotype turned up a few times. V gene TRBV7-6 combines with J gene TRBJ2-5, with D perhaps TRBD1 or TRBD2 (5 bases each). Per germline, CDR1 SGHVS and CDR2 FNYEAQ. With 0 bases removed from V and 2 bases from J, the gap between germline ends came to 10 bases. The CDR3 covers 15 residues. The CDR3 DNA reads as TGTGCCAGCAGCTTAGCGTTGAGGGGACAAGAGACCCAGTACTTC. Amino acids: CASSLALRGQETQYF.

Notes on this clonotype: One end of the junction fails to match germline, which may point to a read error. The J gene is TRBJ2-5, the V gene TRBV6-6; TRBD2 aligns across 11 bases. Germline V gene sequence: CDR1 MNHNY, CDR2 SVGAGI (reference sequence). CDR3 length equals 18 residues. CDR3 region: CASTYPPNIAGGRETQYF. The CDR3 DNA sequence: TGTGCCAGCACTTACCCACCCAACATAGCGGGGGGGCGGGAGACCCAGTACTTC.

The rearrangement uses TRBV7-2 and TRBJ2-7; 10 bases line up with TRBD2. The V and J ends lost 3 bases and 1 base, in that order; junction bases with no gene match: 3. CDR1 is SGHTA and CDR2 is FQGNSA in the germline V gene. The CDR3 runs 15 residues. The CDR3 DNA follows: TGTGCCAGCAGCTTCACTAGCGGGAATTCCTACGAGCAGTACTTC. This translates into CASSFTSGNSYEQYF.

In its sample, this clonotype was seen once. The chain joins TRBV9 to TRBJ2-6; D uncertain. The V and J ends lost 1 base and 0 bases respectively, with 8 bases between them. CDR1 SGDLS and CDR2 YYNGEE come from the germline V gene. The CDR3 consists of 16 residues. CDR3 sequence: CASSVTTHSGANVLTF. The CDR3 DNA is TGTGCCAGCAGCGTAACCACCCACTCTGGGGCCAACGTCCTGACTTTC. Full variable domain (outside the CDR3, taken from reference TRBV9 and TRBJ2-6): DSGVTQTPKHLITATGQRVTLRCSPRSGDLSVYWYQQSLDQGLQFLIQYYNGEERAKGNILERFSAQQFPDLHSELNLSSLELGDSALYFCASSVTTHSGANVLTFGAGSRLTVL.

A few counts support this clonotype. This chain links TRBV19 with TRBJ1-5, with a possible D match to TRBD1 (5 bases). Trimming pared 3 bases from V and 6 bases from J, leaving 15 bases between. The CDR3 length is 15 residues. Germline CDR1 LNHDA, CDR2 SQIVND (reference sequence). The CDR3 coding sequence is TGTGCCAGTAGTATGAGTGGGCAGGGTAGTCAGCCCCAGCATTTT. The encoded protein is CASSMSGQGSQPQHF.

V usage is TRBV2 and J usage is TRBJ2-5; perhaps TRBD1 as D (5 bases). Germline loops: CDR1 SNHLY, CDR2 FYNNEI. The CDR3 contains 11 residues. Trimming stripped 4 bases from V and 13 bases from J, with 13 bases between. The CDR3 DNA is TGTGCCAGCAGTGGGGGCCTGTACGGGTACTTC. Its protein product is CASSGGLYGYF.

This clonotype was seen a handful of times. This rearrangement joins TRBV19 to TRBJ2-3; 11 bases are a match to TRBD1. Looked up from germline, CDR1 is LNHDA and CDR2 is SQIVND (reference sequence). J gave up 4 bases and V 9 bases, and 6 bases lay outside the gene matches. The CDR3 is 14 residues long. CDR3 nucleotide sequence: TGTGCCAGCAGGACAGGGGGCTTCGCAGATACGCAGTATTTT. Protein: CASRTGGFADTQYF.

This clonotype turned up a few times. The chain employs TRBV6-2 or TRBV6-3 and TRBJ2-7, with a weak D call TRBD2 (5 bases). Trimming cost V 4 bases and J 6 bases, with 19 bases left between them. The germline CDR1 and CDR2 sequences are MNHEY and SVGEGT. This CDR3 contains 15 residues. The CDR3 DNA reads as TGTGCCAGCAGTTTCAACCGGGGATTGAGGTCCGAGCAGTACTTC. It specifies CASSFNRGLRSEQYF.

This clonotype showed up just a few times. The CDR3, as DNA: TGTGCCAGCAGCTTGGGGCGGACCCAGTACTTC. This sequence encodes CASSLGRTQYF. The V gene is TRBV5-6, the J gene TRBJ2-5; D unresolved. CDR1 is SGHDT and CDR2 is YYEEEE in the germline V gene. The CDR3 extends over 11 amino acids. Trimming took off 0 bases at V and 7 bases at J, with 4 bases between the two ends.

In its sample, this clonotype was seen a few times. The rearrangement joins TRBV4-2 to TRBJ2-7; unclear D gene. Per germline, CDR1 LGHNA and CDR2 YNFKEQ. The CDR3 has 15 residues. The V end lost 1 base, the J end lost 0 bases, and 10 bases lay between the germline ends. The CDR3 reads CASSQAEKSSYEQYF. The CDR3 region has the DNA TGTGCCAGCAGCCAAGCGGAGAAAAGCTCCTACGAGCAGTACTTC.

The chain is built from TRBV7-8 and TRBJ2-2, with 10 bases matching TRBD1. The CDR3 loop spans 17 amino acids. Germline CDR1 SGHVS, CDR2 FQNEAQ. J was trimmed by 4 bases and V by 5 bases; bases with no gene match: 10. In DNA form, the CDR3 reads TGTGCCAGCAGCCCCGACAGGGGGCGCCTCGGCACCGGGGAGCTGTTTTTT. Its translation is CASSPDRGRLGTGELFF.

The gene calls are TRBV7-6 and TRBJ2-7, with 7 bases lining up with TRBD2. V was pared by 1 base and J by 5 bases, with 8 bases of the junction left unmatched. The length of the CDR3 is 15 residues. The germline V gene has CDR1 SGHVS and CDR2 FNYEAQ. The CDR3 region has the DNA TGTGCCAGCAGCTTAGAAGGTGGGAGGGCCGACGAGCAGTACTTC. It yields the protein CASSLEGGRADEQYF.

The V and J genes are TRBV2 and TRBJ2-1; D unclear. Trimming stripped 5 bases from V and 10 bases from J, with 9 bases between. Germline CDR1 SNHLY, CDR2 FYNNEI. CDR3 size: 11 residues. The CDR3 region is CASSNPSEQFF. The CDR3 coding sequence is TGTGCCAGCAGTAACCCGAGCGAGCAGTTCTTC.

This clonotype was counted between two and nine times. The genes are TRBV20-1 and TRBJ2-1; D is possibly TRBD2 (5 bases). Trimming stripped 0 bases from V and 4 bases from J, with 19 bases between. The CDR3 length is 17 residues. The germline CDR1 and CDR2 sequences are DFQATT and SNEGSKA (reference sequence). The CDR3 spells CSARDSGETLSYNEQFF. Here the CDR3 DNA reads TGCAGTGCTAGAGATAGTGGGGAGACTCTCAGTTACAATGAGCAGTTCTTC.

This clonotype was picked up many times. The V call is TRBV7-6, the J call TRBJ2-7, with D perhaps matching TRBD2 (5 bases). The germline CDR1 and CDR2 sequences are SGHVS and FNYEAQ. Trimming left V 1 base short and J 1 base short, with 11 bases between. The CDR3 runs to 15 residues. The CDR3 is CASSLDVGESYEQYF. The CDR3 region has the DNA TGTGCCAGCAGCTTAGATGTTGGGGAGTCCTACGAGCAGTACTTC.

V is TRBV3-1 and J is TRBJ2-2, with 7 bases that match TRBD2. The trim removed 3 bases at V and 5 bases at J, leaving 6 bases unmatched. Germline V CDR1 and CDR2: LGHDT, YNNKEL (reference sequence). The CDR3 covers 15 residues. CDR3 protein: CASSHASGGTGELFF. The CDR3 nucleotides are TGTGCCAGCAGCCACGCTAGCGGTGGGACCGGGGAGCTGTTTTTT.

This clonotype was counted between two and nine times. CDR3 sequence reads: CASSLGAGATQETQYF. The CDR3 DNA is TGTGCCAGCAGTCTGGGGGCGGGGGCCACTCAAGAGACCCAGTACTTC. The rearrangement joins TRBV7-9 to TRBJ2-5; D may be TRBD2 (7 bases). This CDR3 is 16 amino acids long. V shed 6 bases and J shed 2 bases, with 19 bases lying between them. Germline CDR1 and CDR2: SEHNR and FQNEAQ (reference sequence).

This clonotype came up a few times. This chain connects TRBV11-1 to TRBJ1-1; 9 nucleotides agree with TRBD1. The CDR3 covers 16 residues. Trimming at V came to 4 bases and at J to 5 bases, leaving 11 bases not matched to a gene. From germline, CDR1 is SGHAT and CDR2 FQDESV (reference sequence). In nucleotides, the CDR3 is TGTGCCAGCAGCTCCCGTCGGACAGGGGAAGGGACTGAAGCTTTCTTT. As protein: CASSSRRTGEGTEAFF.

In this sample, this clonotype turned up a few times. The CDR3 is CASSLRAGVIGTDTQYF. The CDR3 DNA reads TGTGCCAGCAGCTTAAGGGCGGGGGTAATCGGCACAGATACGCAGTATTTT. The chain recombines TRBV7-2 with TRBJ2-3, with TRBD2 matching over 7 bases. The ends lost 2 bases at V and 1 base at J; junction bases unmatched: 9. Per the germline V gene, CDR1 is SGHTA and CDR2 is FQGNSA. The CDR3 extends over 17 amino acids.

This clonotype was seen only a few times. J is TRBJ1-5 and V is TRBV4-1, with D hard to call. CDR1 and CDR2 (germline): MGHRA, YSYEKL. Trimming pared 0 bases from V and 4 bases from J, leaving 19 bases between. The CDR3 loop spans 18 amino acids. The CDR3: CASSQDPSGSSRNQPQHF. CDR3 nucleotides: TGCGCCAGCAGCCAAGATCCATCTGGATCCAGCCGGAATCAGCCCCAGCATTTT.

This chain links TRBV28 with TRBJ1-4, with 9 bases that match TRBD1. J was trimmed by 7 bases and V by 5 bases; bases with no gene match: 8. Looked up from germline, CDR1 is MDHEN and CDR2 is SYDVKM. The CDR3 sequence is 15 residues long. The CDR3 region has the DNA TGTGCCAGCAGTCCTGAACAGGGGGCAGGTGAAAAACTGTTTTTT. Its translation: CASSPEQGAGEKLFF.

The chain joins TRBV11-3 to TRBJ1-6; D possibly corresponds to TRBD1 (5 bases). This CDR3 spans 13 amino acids. CDR1 and CDR2 from the germline V gene are SGHNT and YENEEA. The germline V and J ends were trimmed by 4 bases and 9 bases, with 10 bases remaining between them. Here the CDR3 DNA reads TGTGCCAGCAGCTCAGGGACGAGTTCACCCCTCCACTTT. This translates into CASSSGTSSPLHF.

This clonotype occurred a few times. The chain is built from TRBV7-9 and TRBJ2-7; no clear D gene. This CDR3 is built from 14 residues. V lost 4 bases and J lost 3, with 13 bases in between. Germline CDR1 is SEHNR and CDR2 is FQNEAQ (reference sequence). DNA of the CDR3: TGTGCCAGCAGCTGGGAAGGGCCTTTCTACGAGCAGTACTTC. Amino acids: CASSWEGPFYEQYF.

This clonotype was found a few times. This chain joins TRBV7-9 and TRBJ2-5, with D unresolved. CDR1 SEHNR and CDR2 FQNEAQ come from the germline V gene (reference sequence). The CDR3 totals 14 residues. Trimming shortened V by 3 bases and J by 5 bases, and 13 bases separated the two germline ends. The CDR3 sequence is CASSLAGLRETQYF. The CDR3 nucleotides read TGTGCCAGCAGCTTGGCTGGGCTGAGGGAGACCCAGTACTTC.

This clonotype was seen a handful of times. V usage is TRBV7-6 and J usage is TRBJ2-7, with 8 bases identical to TRBD2. This CDR3 region has 16 residues. Germline lookup yields CDR1 SGHVS and CDR2 FNYEAQ. V gave up 3 bases and J gave up 2 bases; unmatched junction bases: 9. The chain's CDR3 is CASSLLVPGGPYEQYV. CDR3 DNA: TGTGCCAGCAGCTTGTTAGTTCCGGGAGGGCCCTACGAGCAGTACGTC.

This clonotype has a count of ten or more. The chain is built from TRBV7-9 and TRBJ1-2; D not certain. Between the trimmed V and J ends, which lost 1 base and 5 bases, there was a span of 11 bases. Per the germline V gene, CDR1 is SEHNR and CDR2 is FQNEAQ (reference sequence). There are 14 residues in the CDR3. The CDR3 bases are TGTGCCAGCAGCTTAGGGGAGCCTTGGTATGGCTACACCTTC. Translating gives CASSLGEPWYGYTF. The variable domain in full, with the rest retrieved from reference TRBV7-9 and TRBJ1-2, is DTGVSQNPRHKITKRGQNVTFRCDPISEHNRLYWYRQTLGQGPEFLTYFQNEAQLEKSRLLSDRFSAERPKGSFSTLEIQRTEQGDSAMYLCASSLGEPWYGYTFGSGTRLTVV.

Many counts were recorded for this clonotype. The chain couples TRBV7-2 to TRBJ2-3; D is undetermined. The CDR3 runs 16 residues. Trimming took 5 bases from V and 2 from J, leaving 17 bases between them. Germline V lookup: CDR1 SGHTA, CDR2 FQGNSA. CDR3: CASSLNYGPNTDTQYF. The CDR3 DNA follows: TGTGCCAGCAGCCTAAATTACGGACCGAACACAGATACGCAGTATTTT.

This clonotype was found a few times. The rearrangement joins TRBV7-9 to TRBJ2-2; the D call may be TRBD1 or TRBD2 (5 bases each). The CDR3 spans 15 residues. Germline CDR1 and CDR2: SEHNR and FQNEAQ (reference sequence). V was clipped by 5 bases and J by 4 bases, with 14 bases between them. CDR3 in amino acids: CASSRTGTTTGELFF. CDR3 in DNA: TGTGCCAGCAGCCGGACCGGGACCACCACCGGGGAGCTGTTTTTT.

This sequence joins TRBV5-6 and TRBJ1-1; possible D gene TRBD1, 5 bases. Deletions cut 0 bases from V and 10 bases from J, with 25 bases between. The CDR3 consists of 17 residues. The germline V gene has CDR1 SGHDT and CDR2 YYEEEE. The CDR3 coding sequence is TGTGCCAGCAGCTTGGGCCCCGGGACTCAGGTTGGGACCGGAGCTTTCTTT. Translated, it gives CASSLGPGTQVGTGAFF.

The chain couples TRBV15 to TRBJ1-1; no firm D call. CDR3 size: 14 residues. Trimming removed 5 bases from V and 6 bases from J, with 16 bases in between. Per the germline V gene, CDR1 is LNHNV and CDR2 is YYDKDF (reference sequence). DNA for the CDR3: TGTGCCACCAGCGAGACCCTAATAACCCCTGAAGCTTTCTTT. Translating gives CATSETLITPEAFF. Full variable domain (rest looked up from reference TRBV15 and TRBJ1-1): DAMVIQNPRYQVTQFGKPVTLSCSQTLNHNVMYWYQQKSSQAPKLLFHYYDKDFNNEADTPDNFQSRRPNTSFCFLDIRSPGLGDTAMYLCATSETLITPEAFFGQGTRLTVV.

The V gene is TRBV7-2, the J gene TRBJ2-2, with 9 bases identical to TRBD1. The CDR3 loop spans 16 amino acids. V trimming: 3 bases; J trimming: 6 bases; junction bases outside the gene matches: 8. The germline CDR1 and CDR2 sequences are SGHTA and FQGNSA. As DNA, the CDR3 is TGTGCCAGCAGCTTGCCGGGACAGGGACTCGCCGGGGAGCTGTTTTTT. It translates to CASSLPGQGLAGELFF.